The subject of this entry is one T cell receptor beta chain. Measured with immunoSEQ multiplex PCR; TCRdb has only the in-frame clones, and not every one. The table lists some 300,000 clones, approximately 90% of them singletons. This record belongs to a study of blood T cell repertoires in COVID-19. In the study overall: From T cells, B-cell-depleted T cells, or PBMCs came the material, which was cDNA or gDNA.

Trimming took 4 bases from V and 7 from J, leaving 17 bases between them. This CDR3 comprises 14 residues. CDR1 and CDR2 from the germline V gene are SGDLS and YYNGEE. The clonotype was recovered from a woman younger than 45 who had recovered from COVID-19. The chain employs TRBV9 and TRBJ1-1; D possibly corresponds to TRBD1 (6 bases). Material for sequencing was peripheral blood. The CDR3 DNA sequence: TGTGCCAGCAGCCCCGACAGGCTCTTCGGTGAAGCTTTCTTT. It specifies CASSPDRLFGEAFF.